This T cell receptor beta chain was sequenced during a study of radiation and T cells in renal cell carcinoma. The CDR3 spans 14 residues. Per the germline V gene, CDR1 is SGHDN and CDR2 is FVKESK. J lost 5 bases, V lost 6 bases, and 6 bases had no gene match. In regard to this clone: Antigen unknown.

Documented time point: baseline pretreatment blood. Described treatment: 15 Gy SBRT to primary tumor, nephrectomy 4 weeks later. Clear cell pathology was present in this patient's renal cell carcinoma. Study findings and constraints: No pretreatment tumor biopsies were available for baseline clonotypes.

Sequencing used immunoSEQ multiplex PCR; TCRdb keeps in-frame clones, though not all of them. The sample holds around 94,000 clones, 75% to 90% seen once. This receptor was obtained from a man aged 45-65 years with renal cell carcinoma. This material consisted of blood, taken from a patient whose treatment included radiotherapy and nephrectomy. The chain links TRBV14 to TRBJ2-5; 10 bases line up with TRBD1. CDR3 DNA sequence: TGTGCCAGCAGGTCCGGGACAGGGGTCGAGACCCAGTACTTC. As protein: CASRSGTGVETQYF.